Below, one TCR beta chain is given with its context. Its cognate antigen is unknown. This specimen belongs to a study of Ad26.COV2.S vaccination and SARS-CoV-2 variants. Findings of the study overall: Higher spike-specific TCR breadth was found in vaccine recipients than in placebo recipients. Substantial breadth was reported for post-vaccination spike-specific CD8+ and CD4+ T cells. Measures of TCR breadth and depth may have fallen short of total T cell responses.

The V segment lost 5 bases and the J segment 7 bases; nucleotides outside the gene matches: 16. The CDR3 runs 17 residues. The germline V gene encodes CDR1 MDHEN and CDR2 SYDVKM. Treatment noted: around 19 received Ad26.COV2.S at low or high dose, single or two shots; several received placebo; per-sample allocation not given. At day 63 after the first vaccine or placebo injection, samples were drawn. Assay used: immunoSEQ multiplex PCR; TCRdb lists only in-frame clones, some missing. The data contain some 320,000 clones, roughly 80% of them singletons. This sequence joins TRBV28 and TRBJ2-5; 10 bases align to TRBD1. The origin of this receptor is a person between 18 and 60 years old who received the Ad26.COV2.S COVID-19 vaccine or a placebo. Sequences were derived from peripheral blood, sampled in a trial of Ad26.COV2.S vaccine versus placebo. DNA for the CDR3: TGTGCCAGCAGTGCGCGGGGGACAGGGGCCTCCTCGGGGACCCAGTACTTC. It encodes CASSARGTGASSGTQYF.